Below, 7 T cell receptor beta chains from the same sample are listed, as sequenced in a study of blood T cell repertoires in COVID-19. Generated by immunoSEQ multiplex PCR, the TCRdb table keeps only in-frame clones and is missing some. This table has 100,000 to 150,000 clones, 84% appearing once. The sequenced sample consisted of PBMCs or T cells enriched from blood (not recorded which). Receptor source: a woman aged 30 to 39 who had recovered from COVID-19.

V usage is TRBV9 and J usage is TRBJ2-7; 7 bases are shared with TRBD2. This CDR3 is built from 14 residues. J was trimmed by 3 bases and V by 0 bases; bases with no gene match: 3. In germline, CDR1 is SGDLS, CDR2 YYNGEE. The CDR3 protein is CASSVDWGGYEQYF. CDR3 bases: TGTGCCAGCAGCGTAGATTGGGGGGGCTACGAGCAGTACTTC.

This clone was seen only a few times. This chain uses TRBV6-1 with TRBJ2-1; TRBD1 is a possible D gene (6 bases). Germline CDR1 reads MNHNS; CDR2 reads SASEGT. V shed 0 bases and J shed 5 bases, with 8 bases lying between them. The CDR3 length is 14 residues. The CDR3 spells CASSEAGTHNEQFF. Here the CDR3 DNA reads TGTGCCAGCAGTGAAGCCGGGACACACAATGAGCAGTTCTTC.

The chain employs TRBV23-1 and TRBJ1-6; D gene uncertain. TRBV23-1 is an open reading frame whose function is uncertain. The V end lost 8 bases, the J end lost 0 bases, and 11 bases lay between the germline ends. CDR3 length: 15 residues. CDR3 DNA sequence: TGCGCCAGCCGTCCTCGGTGCTCCTATAATTCACCCCTCCACTTT. Amino acid sequence: CASRPRCSYNSPLHF.

The chain combines TRBV19 with TRBJ2-7; 8 bases match TRBD1. This CDR3 has 13 residues. V shed 4 bases, J shed 7 bases, and the junction held 6 bases outside the gene matches. In germline, CDR1 is LNHDA, CDR2 SQIVND (reference sequence). The CDR3 spells CASSTQGAREQYF. The CDR3 DNA reads as TGTGCCAGTAGTACCCAGGGGGCTCGGGAGCAGTACTTC.

V usage is TRBV30 and J usage is TRBJ1-1; TRBD1 matches 8 bases. This CDR3 has 14 residues. Germline assignment: CDR1 GTSNPN and CDR2 SVGIG (reference sequence). Trimming cost V 1 base and J 11 bases; bases outside gene matches: 12. The CDR3 nucleotides are TGTGCCTGGAGTGACCCTCACAGGGGGGCGGGGGCTTTCTTT. This gives the protein CAWSDPHRGAGAFF. Filled out from reference TRBV30 and TRBJ1-1, the complete variable domain reads SQTIHQWPATLVQPVGSPLSLECTVEGTSNPNLYWYRQAAGRGLQLLFYSVGIGQISSEVPQNLSASRPQDRQFILSSKKLLLSDSGFYLCAWSDPHRGAGAFFGQGTRLTVV.

This clone was seen just once. This sequence joins TRBV4-2 and TRBJ2-5; TRBD1 might be the D (6 bases). The CDR3 consists of 16 residues. Germline CDR1 is LGHNA and CDR2 is YNFKEQ. V was shortened by 2 bases and J by 4 bases, with 17 bases between the two germline ends. CDR3 sequence (DNA): TGTGCCAGCAGCCAATCCGGGACATCGGGTGGAGAGACCCAGTACTTC. Its translation is CASSQSGTSGGETQYF.

The chain joins TRBV4-1 to TRBJ2-1; D is perhaps TRBD2 (5 bases). Germline loops: CDR1 MGHRA, CDR2 YSYEKL. The CDR3 length is 18 residues. Trimming pared 4 bases from V and 2 bases from J, leaving 21 bases between. The CDR3 loop reads CASSPFGTKRTPYNEQFF. CDR3 bases: TGCGCCAGCAGCCCCTTTGGTACTAAGCGGACCCCCTACAATGAGCAGTTCTTC.